The entry below gives a single T cell receptor beta chain sequence along with its context. This table comes from immunoSEQ multiplex PCR, and its TCRdb copy is limited to in-frame clones, with some not included. The data contain roughly 76,000 clones, 94% of them seen just once; the ten biggest clones take up 0.39%. The data derive from a study of technical replicates of blood from four donors. The CDR3 totals 15 residues. V gave up 0 bases and J gave up 1 base; unmatched junction bases: 3. In germline, CDR1 is SGDLS, CDR2 YYNGEE. The origin of this receptor is a human donor in good health. This chain connects TRBV9 to TRBJ1-1; TRBD1 matches 7 bases. The sequencing sample was made of T cells isolated from PBMCs. In DNA, the CDR3 is TGTGCCAGCAGCGTAGAGGCAGGGGGGAACACTGAAGCTTTCTTT. It encodes CASSVEAGGNTEAFF.